There are a few counts of the clone carrying this TCR beta chain. Its matching antigen is unknown. Unique molecular identifiers tagged every individual TCR cDNA molecule. TCRdb reanalysed the 5' RACE reads using MiXCR and keeps one entry per CDR3 protein. Of about 6,900 distinct CDR3 sequences in the sample, approximately 12% were seen once. V shed 2 bases, J shed 4 bases, and the junction held 6 bases outside the gene matches. The germline gives CDR1 SGDLS, CDR2 YYNGEE. CDR3 length equals 15 residues. The time point denotes: sample taken at primary tumor resection. Samples came from 72 TRACERx patients with untreated early-stage lung cancer. This specimen comes from a study of spatial heterogeneity in lung cancer. Across the whole study: Strong correlation was found between tumor-region TCR transcript counts and a T cell module score from matched bulk RNA-seq.

Study outcomes and limitations: In tumors, expanded intratumoral alpha and beta TCR counts tracked mutation counts.

The V gene is TRBV9, the J gene TRBJ1-2, with TRBD1 identical over 9 bases. The sequence was obtained from a male donor with early-stage non-small cell lung cancer. The sequences come from lung tumor tissue, collected at surgery. CDR3 sequence: CASSVTGGGGYGYTF. The DNA for the CDR3 is TGTGCCAGCAGCGTCACAGGGGGCGGTGGCTATGGCTACACCTTC.